Listed here are 26 T cell receptor beta chains from one sample, sequenced in a study of cytomegalovirus exposure and HLA in healthy donors. PCR was performed using 60 Vbeta and 13 Jbeta primers. Some clones are missing from TCRdb's copy, which holds only in-frame ones; the method was immunoSEQ multiplex PCR. Among about 100,000 clones listed, approximately 79% were seen once. The specimen was PBMCs. The receptors shown here come from a middle-aged woman in good health and CMV-seronegative.

The rearrangement links TRBV9 to TRBJ2-5; D is undetermined. Trimming removed 0 bases from V and 5 bases from J, with 11 bases in between. The CDR3 is 14 residues long. The germline V gene encodes CDR1 SGDLS and CDR2 YYNGEE. CDR3 nucleotide sequence: TGTGCCAGCAGCGTAGATTCAGCGTGGGAGACCCAGTACTTC. It translates to CASSVDSAWETQYF.

This chain joins TRBV19 and TRBJ1-5, with 7 bases lining up with TRBD1. Germline values: CDR1 LNHDA, CDR2 SQIVND (reference sequence). V lost 9 bases to trimming and J lost 1 base; unmatched junction nucleotides: 6. The CDR3 contains 14 residues. The chain's CDR3 is CASSRTGSNQPQHF. CDR3 nucleotide sequence: TGTGCCAGCTCCAGGACAGGAAGCAATCAGCCCCAGCATTTT.

This chain joins TRBV5-6 and TRBJ2-3, with D perhaps matching TRBD2 (5 bases). This CDR3 comprises 14 residues. Trimming cost V 3 bases and J 5 bases, with 13 bases left between them. Looked up from germline, CDR1 is SGHDT and CDR2 is YYEEEE. The CDR3 DNA reads as TGTGCCAGCAGCTCCGGGCTAGCAGGAGATACGCAGTATTTT. Its translation: CASSSGLAGDTQYF. The variable domain in full, completed from reference TRBV5-6 and TRBJ2-3, reads DAGVTQSPTHLIKTRGQQVTLRCSPKSGHDTVSWYQQALGQGPQFIFQYYEEEERQRGNFPDRFSGHQFPNYSSELNVNALLLGDSALYLCASSSGLAGDTQYFGPGTRLTVL.

The gene calls are TRBV28 and TRBJ2-2, with D perhaps TRBD2 (7 bases). CDR3 size: 14 residues. The V end was cut by 10 bases, the J end by 5 bases, with 17 bases between. Germline V gene lookup returns CDR1 MDHEN and CDR2 SYDVKM. CDR3: CATRRGAVTGELFF. In DNA, the CDR3 is TGTGCCACCCGACGGGGGGCGGTAACCGGGGAGCTGTTTTTT.

The chain recombines TRBV28 with TRBJ2-7; perhaps TRBD1 as D (6 bases). Germline CDR1 reads MDHEN; CDR2 reads SYDVKM. The CDR3 sequence is 13 residues long. V lost 2 bases and J 5 bases, leaving 10 bases between the germline ends. CDR3 bases: TGTGCCAGCAGTTTAGACAGGTTCGACGAGCAGTACTTC. Protein sequence: CASSLDRFDEQYF. Drawing the rest from reference TRBV28 and TRBJ2-7, the complete variable domain is DVKVTQSSRYLVKRTGEKVFLECVQDMDHENMFWYRQDPGLGLRLIYFSYDVKMKEKGDIPEGYSVSREKKERFSLILESASTNQTSMYLCASSLDRFDEQYFGPGTRLTVT.

The J gene is TRBJ2-7, the V gene TRBV28, with D possibly being TRBD2 (6 bases). Looked up from germline, CDR1 is MDHEN and CDR2 is SYDVKM. This CDR3 has 15 amino acids. V was pared by 8 bases and J by 2 bases, with 19 bases between. The CDR3 spells CASSSVGGRTYEQYF. In DNA form, the CDR3 reads TGTGCCAGCTCCTCGGTCGGAGGGCGAACCTACGAGCAGTACTTC.

The chain has TRBV2 and TRBJ1-6; TRBD1 aligns across 7 bases. Germline loops: CDR1 SNHLY, CDR2 FYNNEI. The CDR3 is made up of 15 amino acids. J gave up 14 bases and V 8 bases, and 18 bases lay outside the gene matches. The CDR3 is CASGNLRQGGEALHF. As DNA, the CDR3 is TGTGCCAGCGGTAATCTCCGACAGGGCGGTGAGGCCCTCCACTTT.

The genes are TRBV7-8 and TRBJ2-1, with 10 positions matching TRBD2. Per germline, CDR1 SGHVS and CDR2 FQNEAQ. The CDR3 contains 19 residues. J was trimmed by 0 bases and V by 5 bases; bases with no gene match: 13. The CDR3 region is CASSPPLRLAGGSYNEQFF. The DNA for the CDR3 is TGTGCCAGCAGCCCCCCATTGAGATTAGCGGGGGGCTCCTACAATGAGCAGTTCTTC.

The V gene is TRBV30, the J gene TRBJ1-4; D ambiguous. Germline CDR1 and CDR2: GTSNPN and SVGIG (reference sequence). The V gene lost 1 base and the J gene lost 5 bases, with 8 bases spanning the gap. The CDR3 totals 13 residues. This CDR3 is CAWSGVLNEKLFF. The CDR3 coding sequence is TGTGCCTGGAGTGGCGTATTAAATGAAAAACTGTTTTTT.

This clone was counted between two and nine times. The V call is TRBV6-5, the J call TRBJ2-3, with 14 positions matching TRBD2. CDR1 and CDR2 from the germline V gene are MNHEY and SVGAGI. This CDR3 spans 15 amino acids. Unmatched junction bases numbered 0, after V lost 2 bases and J lost 5 bases. In DNA form, the CDR3 reads TGTGCCAGCAGTTACGGGACTAGCGGGGGAGATACGCAGTATTTT. Its protein product is CASSYGTSGGDTQYF.

The chain recombines TRBV7-6 with TRBJ1-3, with a tentative D call TRBD1 (5 bases). This CDR3 spans 14 amino acids. Germline V gene sequence: CDR1 SGHVS, CDR2 FNYEAQ. Trimming pared 5 bases from V and 4 bases from J, leaving 12 bases between. The CDR3 is CASSQTGLGNTIYF. The CDR3 bases are TGTGCCAGCAGCCAAACAGGCCTCGGAAACACCATATATTTT.

The rearrangement joins TRBV6-1 to TRBJ1-5; 8 nucleotides line up with TRBD1. With V trimmed by 6 bases and J by 5 bases, 6 bases remained unmatched. Germline V lookup: CDR1 MNHNS, CDR2 SASEGT. The CDR3 totals 14 residues. The CDR3 reads CASRRTGSYQPQHF. The CDR3 nucleotides are TGTGCCAGCAGAAGGACAGGGTCTTATCAGCCCCAGCATTTT.

The rearrangement links TRBV4-3 to TRBJ1-2; a possible D gene is TRBD1 (5 bases). Deletions cut 1 base from V and 4 bases from J, with 10 bases between. This CDR3 is 14 amino acids long. Germline V lookup: CDR1 LGHNA, CDR2 YSLEER. CDR3 residues: CASSQVVGGYGYTF. In nucleotides, the CDR3 is TGCGCCAGCAGCCAAGTCGTGGGGGGCTATGGCTACACCTTC.

The chain couples TRBV10-3 to TRBJ2-1; 7 bases fit TRBD1. In germline, CDR1 is ENHRY, CDR2 SYGVKD. CDR3 size: 14 residues. V shed 7 bases, J shed 0 bases, and the junction held 3 bases outside the gene matches. CDR3 sequence (DNA): TGTGCCATCAAGGGACAGAGCTCCTACAATGAGCAGTTCTTC. Protein product: CAIKGQSSYNEQFF.

The CDR3 protein is CASSIEGQGIHEQYF. The DNA for the CDR3 is TGTGCCAGTAGTATAGAGGGACAGGGTATCCACGAGCAGTACTTC. This sequence joins TRBV19 and TRBJ2-7, with 9 bases that match TRBD1. CDR1 is LNHDA and CDR2 is SQIVND in the germline V gene (reference sequence). The V and J ends lost 0 bases and 5 bases, in that order; junction bases with no gene match: 5. The CDR3 consists of 15 residues.

The chain recombines TRBV4-2 with TRBJ2-2, with 12 positions matching TRBD2. The germline V gene has CDR1 LGHNA and CDR2 YNFKEQ. This CDR3 contains 17 residues. Unmatched junction bases numbered 11, after V lost 4 bases and J lost 8 bases. The CDR3 region has the DNA TGTGCCAGCAGCCCACGACTAGCGGGGGCGAACTTTGGGGAGCTGTTTTTT. This encodes CASSPRLAGANFGELFF.

The rearrangement links TRBV30 to TRBJ1-2; D remains unclear. V lost 1 base and J 0 bases, leaving 9 bases between the germline ends. The CDR3 is 14 amino acids. Per germline, CDR1 GTSNPN and CDR2 SVGIG (reference sequence). The CDR3: CAWSDPPANYGYTF. DNA of the CDR3: TGTGCCTGGAGTGATCCCCCCGCTAACTATGGCTACACCTTC.

J is TRBJ1-2 and V is TRBV6-5, with 8 bases aligning to TRBD1. Germline trimming cut 8 bases from V and 2 bases from J; bases unmatched to any gene: 4. The CDR3 length is 13 residues. The V gene's germline CDR1 is MNHEY and CDR2 SVGAGI. The CDR3 bases are TGTGCCAGCCGGACAGGGACGAACTATGGCTACACCTTC. Encoded protein: CASRTGTNYGYTF.

The CDR3 DNA is TGTGCCATCAGGGGGACCGGGACAGGGGGGTACAATGAGCAGTTCTTC. Amino acids: CAIRGTGTGGYNEQFF. The V gene is TRBV10-3, the J gene TRBJ2-1, with 11 positions matching TRBD1. Per the germline V gene, CDR1 is ENHRY and CDR2 is SYGVKD. The CDR3 runs to 16 residues. The ends lost 6 bases at V and 4 bases at J; junction bases unmatched: 8.

The V and J genes are TRBV5-6 and TRBJ1-1; a possible D gene is TRBD1 (6 bases). Germline lookup yields CDR1 SGHDT and CDR2 YYEEEE. This CDR3 is built from 15 residues. V was clipped by 4 bases and J by 0 bases, with 13 bases between them. The CDR3 protein is CASSPLRGLNTEAFF. In nucleotides, the CDR3 is TGTGCCAGCAGCCCCCTCAGGGGATTGAACACTGAAGCTTTCTTT.

The rearrangement joins TRBV19 to TRBJ2-1; TRBD1 matches 10 bases. V was clipped by 5 bases and J by 7 bases; unmatched bases: 8. The CDR3 totals 15 residues. Per the germline V gene, CDR1 is LNHDA and CDR2 is SQIVND (reference sequence). The CDR3 protein is CASSETGGIGNEQFF. In DNA, the CDR3 is TGTGCCAGTAGTGAGACAGGGGGCATTGGTAATGAGCAGTTCTTC.

The chain couples TRBV7-9 to TRBJ2-3; TRBD2 aligns across 11 bases. The length of the CDR3 is 15 residues. The junction had 0 bases not matched to a gene; V was cut back by 1 base and J by 3 bases. Per germline, CDR1 SEHNR and CDR2 FQNEAQ (reference sequence). The CDR3 is CASSLGTSGTDTQYF. CDR3 nucleotides: TGTGCCAGCAGCTTAGGGACTAGCGGGACAGATACGCAGTATTTT.

The chain is built from TRBV25-1 and TRBJ2-4; TRBD1 aligns across 8 bases. Unmatched junction bases numbered 3, after V lost 1 base and J lost 1 base. CDR1 and CDR2 (germline): MGHDK, SYGVNS. The CDR3 totals 16 residues. The CDR3 reads CASSESQGAAKNIQYF. CDR3 bases: TGTGCCAGCAGTGAATCGCAGGGGGCGGCCAAAAACATTCAGTACTTC.

The V call is TRBV30, the J call TRBJ1-2, with 7 bases identical to TRBD1. The J segment lost 7 bases and the V segment lost 4 bases, leaving 15 bases of the junction unmatched. The CDR3 runs 15 residues. Germline V lookup: CDR1 GTSNPN, CDR2 SVGIG (reference sequence). The CDR3 sequence is CAWTHIPGTVGGYTF. The CDR3, as DNA: TGTGCCTGGACCCACATCCCCGGGACAGTCGGTGGCTACACCTTC.

The chain joins TRBV30 to TRBJ2-2; 8 bases align to TRBD2. The junction had 8 bases not matched to a gene; V was cut back by 8 bases and J by 3 bases. The CDR3 has 14 residues. Germline CDR1 GTSNPN, CDR2 SVGIG (reference sequence). CDR3 region: CAASGTRHTGELFF. The CDR3, as DNA: TGTGCCGCTTCGGGGACTAGACACACCGGGGAGCTGTTTTTT.

The V call is TRBV6-5, the J call TRBJ1-2; the D gene is possibly TRBD1 (5 bases). Trimming stripped 6 bases from V and 4 bases from J, with 18 bases between. CDR3 size: 15 residues. CDR1 is MNHEY, CDR2 SVGAGI, per germline. The CDR3 bases are TGTGCCAGCAGCCCCATGGGGGGAGGGCGCTATGGCTACACCTTC. Its translation is CASSPMGGGRYGYTF.